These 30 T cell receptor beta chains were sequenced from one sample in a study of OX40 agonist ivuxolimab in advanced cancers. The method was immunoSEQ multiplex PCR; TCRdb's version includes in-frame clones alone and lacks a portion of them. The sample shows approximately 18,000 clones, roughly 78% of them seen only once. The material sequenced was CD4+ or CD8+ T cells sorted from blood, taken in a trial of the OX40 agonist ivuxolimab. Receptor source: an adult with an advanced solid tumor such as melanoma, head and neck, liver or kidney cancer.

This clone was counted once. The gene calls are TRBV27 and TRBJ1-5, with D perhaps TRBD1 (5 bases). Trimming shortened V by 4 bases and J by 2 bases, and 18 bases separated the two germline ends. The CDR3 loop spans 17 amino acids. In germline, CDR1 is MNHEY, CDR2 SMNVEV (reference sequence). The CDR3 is CASSSLGGGGGNQPQHF. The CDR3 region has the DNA TGTGCCAGCAGTTCTTTGGGGGGGGGTGGAGGCAATCAGCCCCAGCATTTT.

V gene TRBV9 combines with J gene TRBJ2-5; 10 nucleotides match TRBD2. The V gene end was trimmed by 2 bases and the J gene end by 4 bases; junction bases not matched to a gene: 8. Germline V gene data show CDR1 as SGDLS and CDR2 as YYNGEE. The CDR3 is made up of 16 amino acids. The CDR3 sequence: CASSVSGGAPGETQYF. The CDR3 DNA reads TGTGCCAGCAGCGTCAGCGGGGGGGCTCCTGGAGAGACCCAGTACTTC.

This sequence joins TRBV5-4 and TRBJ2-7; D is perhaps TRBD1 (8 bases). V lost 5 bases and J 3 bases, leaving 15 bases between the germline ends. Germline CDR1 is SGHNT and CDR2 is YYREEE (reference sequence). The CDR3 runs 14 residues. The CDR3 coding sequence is TGTGCCAGCAGGGGAGGGACAGGAGACTACGAGCAGTACTTC. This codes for CASRGGTGDYEQYF.

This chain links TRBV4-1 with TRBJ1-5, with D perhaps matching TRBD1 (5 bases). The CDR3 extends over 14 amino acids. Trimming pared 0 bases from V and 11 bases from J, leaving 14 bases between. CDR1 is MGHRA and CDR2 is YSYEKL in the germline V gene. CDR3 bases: TGCGCCAGCAGCCAAGATGGGGGATGGCAGGCCCAGCATTTT. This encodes CASSQDGGWQAQHF.

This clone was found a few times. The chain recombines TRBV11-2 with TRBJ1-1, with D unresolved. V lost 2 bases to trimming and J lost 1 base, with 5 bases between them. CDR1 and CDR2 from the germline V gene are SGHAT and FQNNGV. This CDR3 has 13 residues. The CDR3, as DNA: TGTGCCAGCAGCTTAAGTTGGAACACTGAAGCTTTCTTT. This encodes CASSLSWNTEAFF.

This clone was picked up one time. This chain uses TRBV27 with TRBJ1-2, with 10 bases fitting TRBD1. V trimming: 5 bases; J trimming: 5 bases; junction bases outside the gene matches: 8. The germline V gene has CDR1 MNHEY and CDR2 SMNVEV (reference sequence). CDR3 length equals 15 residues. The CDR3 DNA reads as TGTGCCAGCAGTCCCACCGGGACAGGGGTTTATGGCTACACCTTC. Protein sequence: CASSPTGTGVYGYTF.

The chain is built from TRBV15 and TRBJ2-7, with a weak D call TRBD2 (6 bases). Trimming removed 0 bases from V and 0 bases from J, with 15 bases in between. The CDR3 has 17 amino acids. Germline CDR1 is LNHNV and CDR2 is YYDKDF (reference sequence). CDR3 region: CATSRDPGLTLSYEQYF. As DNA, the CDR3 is TGTGCCACCAGCAGAGACCCGGGACTCACCCTCTCCTACGAGCAGTACTTC.

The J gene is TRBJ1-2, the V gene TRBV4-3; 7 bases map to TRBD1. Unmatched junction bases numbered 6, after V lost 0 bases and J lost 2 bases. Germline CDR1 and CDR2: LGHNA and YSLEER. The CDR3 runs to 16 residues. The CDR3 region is CASSQDGPTGNYGYTF. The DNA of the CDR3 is TGCGCCAGCAGCCAAGATGGCCCGACAGGGAACTATGGCTACACCTTC.

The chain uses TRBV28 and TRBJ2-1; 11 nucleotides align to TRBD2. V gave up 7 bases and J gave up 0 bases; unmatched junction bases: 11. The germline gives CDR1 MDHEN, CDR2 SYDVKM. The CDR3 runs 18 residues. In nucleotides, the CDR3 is TGTGCCAGCATTACGTCTAGCGGGAGGCTCCACTCCTACAATGAGCAGTTCTTC. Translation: CASITSSGRLHSYNEQFF.

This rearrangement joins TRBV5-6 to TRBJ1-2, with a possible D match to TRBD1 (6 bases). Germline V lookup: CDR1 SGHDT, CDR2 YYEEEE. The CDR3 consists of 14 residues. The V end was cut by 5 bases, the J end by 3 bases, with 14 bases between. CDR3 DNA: TGTGCCAGCAGATCTCCGGGACACCACTATGGCTACACCTTC. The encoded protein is CASRSPGHHYGYTF.

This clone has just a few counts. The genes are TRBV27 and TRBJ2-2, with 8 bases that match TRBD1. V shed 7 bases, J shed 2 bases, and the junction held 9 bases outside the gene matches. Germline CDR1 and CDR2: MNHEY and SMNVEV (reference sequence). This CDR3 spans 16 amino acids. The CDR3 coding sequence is TGTGCCAGCACCCCCAGTGGACAGGGTAACACCGGGGAGCTGTTTTTT. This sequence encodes CASTPSGQGNTGELFF.

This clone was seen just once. The CDR3 is CASSLAYGLAEEETQYF. In DNA form, the CDR3 reads TGCGCCAGCAGCTTGGCCTATGGACTAGCGGAGGAAGAGACCCAGTACTTC. The chain has TRBV5-1 and TRBJ2-5; 10 bases are shared with TRBD2. CDR1 is SGHRS, CDR2 YFSETQ, per germline. J lost 3 bases, V lost 0 bases, and 8 bases had no gene match. CDR3 length equals 17 residues.

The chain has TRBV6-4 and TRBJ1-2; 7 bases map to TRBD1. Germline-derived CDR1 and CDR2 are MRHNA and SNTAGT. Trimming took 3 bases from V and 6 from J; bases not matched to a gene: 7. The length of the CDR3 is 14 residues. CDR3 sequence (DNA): TGTGCCAGCAGTGAGGGGCCAACAGGGGATGGCTACACCTTC. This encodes CASSEGPTGDGYTF.

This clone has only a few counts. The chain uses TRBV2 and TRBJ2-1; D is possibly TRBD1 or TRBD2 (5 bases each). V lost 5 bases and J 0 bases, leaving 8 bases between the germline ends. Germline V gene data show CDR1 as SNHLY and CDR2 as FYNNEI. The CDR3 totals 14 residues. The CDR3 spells CASSPGSSYNEQFF. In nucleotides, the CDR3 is TGTGCCAGCAGTCCAGGGAGCTCCTACAATGAGCAGTTCTTC.

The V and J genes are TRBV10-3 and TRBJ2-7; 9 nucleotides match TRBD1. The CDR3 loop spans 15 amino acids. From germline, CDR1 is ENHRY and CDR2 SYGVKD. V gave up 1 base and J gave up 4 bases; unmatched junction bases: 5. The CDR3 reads CAISELGQGGYEQYF. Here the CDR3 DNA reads TGTGCCATCAGTGAGTTGGGACAGGGAGGATACGAGCAGTACTTC.

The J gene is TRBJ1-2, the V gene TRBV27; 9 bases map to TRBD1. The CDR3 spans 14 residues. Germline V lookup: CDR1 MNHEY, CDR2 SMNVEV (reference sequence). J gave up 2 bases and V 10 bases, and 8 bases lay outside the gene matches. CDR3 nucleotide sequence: TGTGCCACGCAAGGGACAGGGTCGAACTATGGCTACACCTTC. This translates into CATQGTGSNYGYTF.

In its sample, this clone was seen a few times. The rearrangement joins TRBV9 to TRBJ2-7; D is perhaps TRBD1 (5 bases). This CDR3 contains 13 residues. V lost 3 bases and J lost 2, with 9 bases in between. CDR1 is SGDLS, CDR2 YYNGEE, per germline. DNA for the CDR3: TGTGCCAGCAGCGAACAGGAAACCTACGAGCAGTACTTC. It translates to CASSEQETYEQYF.

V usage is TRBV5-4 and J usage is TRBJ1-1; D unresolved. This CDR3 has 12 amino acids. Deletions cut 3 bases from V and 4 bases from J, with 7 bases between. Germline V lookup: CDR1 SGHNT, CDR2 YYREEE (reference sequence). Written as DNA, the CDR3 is TGTGCCAGCAGCTCTGCGGTCACTGAAGCTTTCTTT. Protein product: CASSSAVTEAFF.

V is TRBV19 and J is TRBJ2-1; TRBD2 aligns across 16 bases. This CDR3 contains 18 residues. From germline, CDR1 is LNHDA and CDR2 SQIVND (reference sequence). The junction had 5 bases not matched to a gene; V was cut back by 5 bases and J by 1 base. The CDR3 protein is CASSGTSGRVRSYNEQFF. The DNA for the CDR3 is TGTGCCAGTAGTGGGACTAGCGGGAGGGTAAGGTCCTACAATGAGCAGTTCTTC. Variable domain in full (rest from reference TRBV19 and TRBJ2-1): DGGITQSPKYLFRKEGQNVTLSCEQNLNHDAMYWYRQDPGQGLRLIYYSQIVNDFQKGDIAEGYSVSREKKESFPLTVTSAQKNPTAFYLCASSGTSGRVRSYNEQFFGPGTRLTVL.

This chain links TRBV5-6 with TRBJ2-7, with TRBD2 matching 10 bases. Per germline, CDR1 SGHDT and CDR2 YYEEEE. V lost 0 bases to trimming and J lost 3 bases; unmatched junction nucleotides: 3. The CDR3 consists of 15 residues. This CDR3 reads CASSLGASGGYEQYF. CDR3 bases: TGTGCCAGCAGCTTGGGGGCTAGCGGGGGCTACGAGCAGTACTTC.

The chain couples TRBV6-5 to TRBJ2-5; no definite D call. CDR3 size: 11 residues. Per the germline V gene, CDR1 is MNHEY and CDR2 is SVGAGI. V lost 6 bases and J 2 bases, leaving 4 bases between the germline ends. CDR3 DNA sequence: TGTGCCAGCAGACGACAAGAGACCCAGTACTTC. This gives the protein CASRRQETQYF.

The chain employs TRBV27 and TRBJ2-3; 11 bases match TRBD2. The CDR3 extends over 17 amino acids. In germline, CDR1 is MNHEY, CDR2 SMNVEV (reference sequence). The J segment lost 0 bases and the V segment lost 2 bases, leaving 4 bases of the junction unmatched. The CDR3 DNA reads TGTGCCAGCAGTTTAGGGATAGCGGGAGGGAGCACAGATACGCAGTATTTT. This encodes CASSLGIAGGSTDTQYF.

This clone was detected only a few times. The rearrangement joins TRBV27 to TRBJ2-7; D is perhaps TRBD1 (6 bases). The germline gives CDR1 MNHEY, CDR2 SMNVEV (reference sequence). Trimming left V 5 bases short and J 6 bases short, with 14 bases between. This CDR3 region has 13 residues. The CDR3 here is CASSMNGQIEQYF. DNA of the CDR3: TGTGCCAGCAGTATGAACGGACAGATCGAGCAGTACTTC.

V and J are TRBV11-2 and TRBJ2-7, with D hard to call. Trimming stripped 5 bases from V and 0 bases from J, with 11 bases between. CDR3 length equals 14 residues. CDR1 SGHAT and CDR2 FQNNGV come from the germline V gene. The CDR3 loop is CASSPYIGSYEQYF. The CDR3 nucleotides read TGTGCCAGCAGCCCCTATATCGGCTCCTACGAGCAGTACTTC.

DNA for the CDR3: TGTGCCAGCAGTTTAAGCCAGCGGGGGCGAGGCTATGGCTACACCTTC. Its translation is CASSLSQRGRGYGYTF. The chain joins TRBV28 to TRBJ1-2; a possible D gene is TRBD1 (6 bases). Germline V gene lookup returns CDR1 MDHEN and CDR2 SYDVKM. V lost 2 bases, J lost 4 bases, and 17 bases lay in between. The CDR3 is made up of 16 amino acids.

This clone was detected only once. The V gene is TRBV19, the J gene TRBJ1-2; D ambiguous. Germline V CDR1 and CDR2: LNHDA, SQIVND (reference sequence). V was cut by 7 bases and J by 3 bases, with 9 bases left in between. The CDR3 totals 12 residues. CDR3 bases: TGTGCCAGTACCCCCCCACACTATGGCTACACCTTC. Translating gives CASTPPHYGYTF.

CDR3 in amino acids: CASSFGGSSYNEQFF. The CDR3 DNA reads TGTGCCAGCAGCTTCGGCGGGAGCTCCTACAATGAGCAGTTCTTC. This sequence joins TRBV11-2 and TRBJ2-1, with 7 bases fitting TRBD2. The V segment lost 3 bases and the J segment 0 bases; nucleotides outside the gene matches: 2. The V gene's germline CDR1 is SGHAT and CDR2 FQNNGV. The CDR3 is 15 amino acids. The full variable domain, completed using reference TRBV11-2 and TRBJ2-1, is EAGVAQSPRYKIIEKRQSVAFWCNPISGHATLYWYQQILGQGPKLLIQFQNNGVVDDSQLPKDRFSAERLKGVDSTLKIQPAKLEDSAVYLCASSFGGSSYNEQFFGPGTRLTVL.

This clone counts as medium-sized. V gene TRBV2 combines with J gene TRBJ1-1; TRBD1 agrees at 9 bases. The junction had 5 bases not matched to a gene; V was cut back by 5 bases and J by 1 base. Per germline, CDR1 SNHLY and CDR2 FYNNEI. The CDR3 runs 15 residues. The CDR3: CASSPGTGTNTEAFF. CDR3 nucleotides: TGTGCCAGCAGTCCCGGGACAGGGACGAACACTGAAGCTTTCTTT.

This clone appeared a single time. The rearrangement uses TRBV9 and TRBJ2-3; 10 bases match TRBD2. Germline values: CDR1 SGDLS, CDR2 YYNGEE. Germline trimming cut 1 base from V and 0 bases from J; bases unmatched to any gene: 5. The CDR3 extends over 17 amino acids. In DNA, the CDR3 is TGTGCCAGCAGCGTACCGTTAGCGGGGGGAAGCACAGATACGCAGTATTTT. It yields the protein CASSVPLAGGSTDTQYF.

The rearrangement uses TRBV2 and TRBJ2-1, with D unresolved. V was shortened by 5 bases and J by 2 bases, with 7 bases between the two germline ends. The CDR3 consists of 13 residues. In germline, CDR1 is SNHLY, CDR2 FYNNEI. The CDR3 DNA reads TGTGCCAGCAGTTGGCAGGCCTACAATGAGCAGTTCTTC. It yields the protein CASSWQAYNEQFF.